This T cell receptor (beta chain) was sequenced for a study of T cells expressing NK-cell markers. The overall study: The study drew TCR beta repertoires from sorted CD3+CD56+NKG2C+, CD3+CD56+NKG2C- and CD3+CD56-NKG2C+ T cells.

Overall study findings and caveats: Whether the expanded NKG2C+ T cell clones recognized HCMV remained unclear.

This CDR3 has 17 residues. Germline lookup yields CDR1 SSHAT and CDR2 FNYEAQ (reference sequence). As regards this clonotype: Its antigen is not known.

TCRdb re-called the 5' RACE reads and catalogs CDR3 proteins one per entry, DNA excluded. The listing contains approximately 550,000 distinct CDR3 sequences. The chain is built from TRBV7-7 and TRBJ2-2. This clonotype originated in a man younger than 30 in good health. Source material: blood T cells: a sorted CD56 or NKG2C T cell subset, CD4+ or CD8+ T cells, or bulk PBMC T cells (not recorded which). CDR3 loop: CASSLEGYGIGTGELFF. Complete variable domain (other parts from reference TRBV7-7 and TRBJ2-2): GAGVSQSPRYKVTKRGQDVTLRCDPISSHATLYWYQQALGQGPEFLTYFNYEAQPDKSGLPSDRFSAERPEGSISTLTIQRTEQRDSAMYRCASSLEGYGIGTGELFFGEGSRLTVL.